One TCR beta chain is described in this entry. This clonotype was observed many times. Its target antigen remains unknown. Base qualities are not recorded, but no much larger clone differs from it by a single base. V is cut by 5 bases and J by 10 bases, and the space between the germline ends is 18 bases. CDR1 and CDR2 are drawn from the germline V gene: SGHVS, FNYEAQ. CDR3 length: 14 amino acids, cysteine to phenylalanine. Only the CDR3 part of the read is kept: 42 bases, read in frame from the first base. The method was PCR. The sequencer was a HiSeq X Ten. High-throughput sequencing was used to characterize the TCR repertoires. TCRdb's own reprocessing of the public reads used fastp at Q25 and MiXCR and kept productive beta chains. Rows with a matching CDR3 protein are joined into one entry that keeps the most common DNA and genes. This sample has 32,000 or so distinct CDR3 sequences in its table, and about half of those were observed once. The ten largest account for about 23% of the sample.

The data were taken from a study of esophageal squamous cell carcinoma under preoperative chemotherapy (dated by TCRdb to about 2018). Regarding the study in general: In the study, TCR repertoires were profiled in both peripheral blood T cells and tumor-infiltrating lymphocytes. Several patients with primary esophageal squamous cell carcinoma were included in the cohort. In patients with esophageal squamous cell carcinoma, the study looked at what paclitaxel-nedaplatin chemotherapy did to T-cell receptor repertoires. Repertoires from samples obtained before paclitaxel-nedaplatin therapy were compared with repertoires from samples obtained after paclitaxel-nedaplatin therapy.

The time point label here, explained by the study, means: after preoperative PTX-NDP chemotherapy. Paclitaxel-nedaplatin was administered to patients as preoperative chemotherapy before surgery. What the authors observed across the whole study: After chemotherapy, peripheral T cells showed a significant rise in TCR diversity, whereas tumor-infiltrating lymphocytes did not. The analysis included only a handful of patients with esophageal squamous cell carcinoma, making the cohort small. Paclitaxel-nedaplatin therapy induced immediate and substantial clonotype frequency changes, with contraction more likely among abundant clones than amplification. Post-treatment tumor-infiltrating lymphocytes appeared to be derived in part from peripheral T cells migrating into the tumor, rather than solely from local clonal changes.

This material was collected from a patient given preoperative chemotherapy. The receptor was derived from a human donor with esophageal squamous cell carcinoma. The donor label of this sample is uncertain. The receptor chain draws on TRBV7-6 and TRBJ2-1; no confident D gene assignment can be made. The CDR3 protein: CASSPTARTEEQFF. At the DNA level, the sequence is TGTGCCAGCAGCCCCACGGCGAGAACTGAGGAGCAGTTCTTC.